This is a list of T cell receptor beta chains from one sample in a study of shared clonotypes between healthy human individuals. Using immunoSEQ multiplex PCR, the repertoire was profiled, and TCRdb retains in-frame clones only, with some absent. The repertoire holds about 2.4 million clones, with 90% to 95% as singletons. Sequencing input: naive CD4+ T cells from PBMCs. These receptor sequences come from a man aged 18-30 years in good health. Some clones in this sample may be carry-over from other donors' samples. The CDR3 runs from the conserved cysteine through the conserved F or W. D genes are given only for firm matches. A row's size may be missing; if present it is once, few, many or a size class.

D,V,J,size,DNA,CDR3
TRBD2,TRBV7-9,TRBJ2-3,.,TGTGCCAGCAGATTGGCGGGAGCCCCGAGGGTAGATACGCAGTATTTT,CASRLAGAPRVDTQYF
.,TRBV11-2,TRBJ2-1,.,TGTGCCAGCAGCTCGTTGGGTTGGGCCCGGGTCTTC,CASSSLGWARVF
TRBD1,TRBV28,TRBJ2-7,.,TGTGCCAGCCTACAGGGGAGTGACTACGAGCAGTACTTC,CASLQGSDYEQYF
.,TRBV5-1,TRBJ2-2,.,TGCGCCAGCAGCTTGGGACGGGACCGCGGAGGGGAGCTGTTTTTT,CASSLGRDRGGELFF
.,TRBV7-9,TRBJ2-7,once,TGTGCCAGCAGCCCCCAGGGCGGGGACTACGAGCAGTACTTC,CASSPQGGDYEQYF
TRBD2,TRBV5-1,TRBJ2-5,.,TGCGCCAGCAGCTTACTAGCGGGAGTCCGGGAGACCCAGTACTTC,CASSLLAGVRETQYF
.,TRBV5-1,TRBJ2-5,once,TGCGCCAGCAGCTTGATTGCGGGGACCCAAGAGACCCAGTACTTC,CASSLIAGTQETQYF
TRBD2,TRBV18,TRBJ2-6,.,TGTGCCAGCTCGACAATAGCGGGAGGGGCCAACGTCCTGACTTTC,CASSTIAGGANVLTF
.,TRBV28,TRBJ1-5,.,TGTGCCAGCAGCAGCTACAATCAGCCCCAGCATTTT,CASSSYNQPQHF
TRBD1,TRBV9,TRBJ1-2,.,TGTGCCAGCAGCCCCCACCGGGACAGCAATCCTCGCGGCTACACCTTC,CASSPHRDSNPRGYTF
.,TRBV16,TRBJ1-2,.,TGTGCCAGCAGCCTAAAAACAGGGCACTATGGCTACACCTTC,CASSLKTGHYGYTF